Reported below is one T cell receptor (beta chain). This clone was picked up one time. Its antigen remains undetermined. No much larger clone exists at a distance of one base, and base qualities are not known. The data derive from a study of OX40 agonist ivuxolimab in advanced cancers. With respect to the entire study: Ivuxolimab was an agonistic, fully human IgG2 monoclonal antibody directed against OX40 (CD134), a costimulatory receptor. Patients were allowed to have had prior anti-PD-1, anti-PD-L1 or anti-CTLA-4 therapy, and 40% to 45% of the dose-escalation patients had previously received checkpoint inhibitors. Among the approximately 50 dose-escalation patients, some 20 had hepatocellular carcinoma, roughly 15 melanoma, 9 renal cell carcinoma and 9 head and neck cancer. The paper covers the monotherapy dose-escalation part of the phase I ivuxolimab trial, which included N of about 56 patients. Intravenous ivuxolimab was administered to patients every 2 weeks at six dose levels: 0.01, 0.1, 0.3, 1.5, 3 and 10 mg/kg. Peripheral TCRbeta sequencing was intended to test whether TCR sequence diversity was altered and clonal T-cell expansion was caused by ivuxolimab. Three dose-escalation patients achieved partial responses, one with hepatocellular carcinoma and two with cutaneous melanoma. A male proportion of under 85% and a mean age of approximately 61 years, ranging from about 20 to 80, were recorded for the dose-escalation cohort.

Broader findings and caveats from the paper: Clonal expansion of both CD4+ and CD8+ blood T cells was observed from baseline to week 6 at doses 0.1 to 3.0 mg/kg. Partial responders in the 0.1-3.0 mg/kg groups had among the lowest normalized peripheral clonal expansion, especially among CD8+ T cells. On average, CD8+ T cells showed more expanded clones than CD4+ T cells after ivuxolimab. Low levels of normalized T-cell clonal expansion were also shown by some nonresponding patients. The antigen specificity of the clonally expanded peripheral T cells was not determined.

Patients with a history of autoimmune disease or receiving systemic immunosuppression were excluded from the trial. Peripheral blood for TCR sequencing was drawn from every dose cohort at baseline, at cycle 4 day 1 and at cycle 7 day 1. Samples came from an open-label, multicenter, first-in-human phase I dose-escalation trial of ivuxolimab. The trial enrolled adults with locally advanced or metastatic head and neck squamous cell, hepatocellular, melanoma or renal cell carcinoma. Before TCR sequencing, CD4+ and CD8+ T cells were separately sorted from peripheral blood. CDR1 and CDR2, per the germline V gene, are SGHRS and YFSETQ. Here V drops 0 bases and J drops 9 bases, and the junction holds 1 base not matched to any gene. From its cysteine to its phenylalanine, the CDR3 spans 12 amino acids. The kept DNA is CDR3 alone, 36 bases in frame from the first base. Genomic DNA was extracted from sorted cells for sequencing of the TCRbeta CDR3 region. The immunoSEQ Assay was used to sequence the TCRbeta CDR3 regions. The table was pulled from immuneACCESS by TCRdb, which kept in-frame rearrangements only. Such tables lose some clones; where checked, under half of the loss comes from unresolved V genes, and the rest has no known cause. This sample is represented by some 100,000 clones; around 89% of them were singletons. The top ten clones comprise about 0.17% of the sample.

This chain is built from TRBV5-1 and TRBJ1-2, and 8 junction bases match TRBD1. The clonotype comes from an adult with an advanced solid tumor such as melanoma, head and neck, liver or kidney cancer. The material was CD4+ or CD8+ T cells sorted from blood, obtained in a trial of the OX40 agonist ivuxolimab. The CDR3 protein: CASSLGQGSYTF. The sequenced DNA: TGCGCCAGCAGCTTGGGACAGGGGAGCTACACCTTC.